Here is one TCR beta chain with its context. Its specificity is unknown. Trimming took 9 bases from V and 1 from J, leaving 9 bases between them. The CDR3 runs to 12 residues. Looked up from germline, CDR1 is MGHDK and CDR2 is SYGVNS. This sample is drawn from a study of cytomegalovirus exposure and HLA in healthy donors. Whole-study context: The 90 to 150 validation repertoires, a later analysis reported, used the same platform as the approximately 650 first-cohort repertoires. Study-wide results and caveats: Cytomegalovirus-associated TCR beta chains were listed, numbering some 170. First-cohort TCR clusters were later found to tend to co-occur in the approximately 120 validation repertoires.

TCRdb's copy holds only in-frame clones and misses some; the assay was immunoSEQ multiplex PCR. The sample comprises about 150,000 clones, around four fifths of which are singletons, and about 27% rests with the top ten. The receptor was derived from a man aged 30 to 39 in good health and CMV-seropositive. The sequenced material came from PBMCs. V gene TRBV25-1 combines with J gene TRBJ1-1; possibly TRBD1 for D (5 bases). The CDR3 is CARSQGNTEAFF. CDR3 bases: TGTGCCAGATCTCAGGGGAACACTGAAGCTTTCTTT.